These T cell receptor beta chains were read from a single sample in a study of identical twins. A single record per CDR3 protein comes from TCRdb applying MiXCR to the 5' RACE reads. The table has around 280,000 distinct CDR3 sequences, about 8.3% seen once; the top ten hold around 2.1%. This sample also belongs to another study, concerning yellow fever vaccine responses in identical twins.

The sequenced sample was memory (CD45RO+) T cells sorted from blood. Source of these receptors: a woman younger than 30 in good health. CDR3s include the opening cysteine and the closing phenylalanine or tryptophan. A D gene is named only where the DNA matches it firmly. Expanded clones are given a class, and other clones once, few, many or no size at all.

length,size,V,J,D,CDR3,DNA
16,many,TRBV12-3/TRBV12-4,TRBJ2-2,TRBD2,CASSPDSGRNTGELFF,TGTGCCAGCAGTCCAGATAGCGGGAGAAACACCGGGGAGCTGTTTTTT
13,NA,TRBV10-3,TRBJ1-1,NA,CAISELEGTEAFF,TGTGCCATCAGTGAGTTAGAGGGCACTGAAGCTTTCTTT
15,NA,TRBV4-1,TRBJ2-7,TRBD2,CASSQELAGTYEQYF,TGCGCCAGCAGCCAAGAACTAGCGGGAACCTACGAGCAGTACTTC
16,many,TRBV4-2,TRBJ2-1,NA,CASSQRRPNSYNEQFF,TGTGCCAGCAGCCAAAGGCGTCCGAACTCCTACAATGAGCAGTTCTTC
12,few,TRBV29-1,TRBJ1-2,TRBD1,CSVPDRGQGYTF,TGCAGCGTTCCGGACAGGGGGCAAGGCTACACCTTC
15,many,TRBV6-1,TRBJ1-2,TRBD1,CASSDTDRGRFGYTF,TGTGCCAGCAGTGATACGGACAGGGGGCGATTTGGCTACACCTTC
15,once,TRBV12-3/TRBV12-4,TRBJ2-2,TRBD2,CASTLGGRGTGELFF,TGTGCCAGCACCCTAGGAGGGCGGGGGACCGGGGAGCTGTTTTTT
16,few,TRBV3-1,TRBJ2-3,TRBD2,CASSQEVGRATDTQYF,TGTGCCAGCAGCCAAGAGGTTGGGAGGGCCACGGATACGCAGTATTTT
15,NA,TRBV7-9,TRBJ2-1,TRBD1,CASSLQGQSYNEQFF,TGTGCCAGCAGCCTACAGGGGCAATCCTACAATGAGCAGTTCTTC
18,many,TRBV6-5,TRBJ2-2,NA,CASSYRTAMGRGTGELFF,TGTGCCAGCAGTTACAGAACAGCGATGGGGCGGGGCACCGGGGAGCTGTTTTTT
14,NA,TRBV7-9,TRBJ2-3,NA,CASSLVDGQETQYF,TGTGCCAGCAGCTTAGTGGACGGACAAGAGACGCAGTATTTT
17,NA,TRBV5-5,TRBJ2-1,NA,CASSLVASSSPYNEQFF,TGTGCCAGCAGCTTGGTGGCTTCTAGTAGCCCCTACAATGAGCAGTTCTTC
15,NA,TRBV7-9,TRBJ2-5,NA,CASSLAQGMRETQYF,TGTGCCAGCAGCTTAGCACAGGGAATGAGAGAGACCCAGTACTTC
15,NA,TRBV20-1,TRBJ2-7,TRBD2,CSAREGLAGNSEQYF,TGCAGTGCTAGGGAAGGACTAGCGGGAAACTCCGAGCAGTACTTC
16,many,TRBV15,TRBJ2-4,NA,CATTLGVTVSKNIQYF,TGTGCCACCACACTCGGGGTTACAGTATCCAAAAACATTCAGTACTTC
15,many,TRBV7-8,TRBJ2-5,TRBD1,CASSPTTGVLETQYF,TGTGCCAGCAGCCCCACGACAGGGGTTCTGGAGACCCAGTACTTC
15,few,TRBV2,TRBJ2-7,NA,CASREGGFLTYEQYF,TGTGCCAGCAGAGAAGGCGGGTTCCTCACCTACGAGCAGTACTTC
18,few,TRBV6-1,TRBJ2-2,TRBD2,CASSLRLTSGKNTGELFF,TGTGCCAGCAGTCTCCGATTGACTAGCGGGAAGAACACCGGGGAGCTGTTTTTT
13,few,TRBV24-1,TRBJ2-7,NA,CATSDPPRDEQYF,TGTGCCACCAGTGATCCCCCGAGGGACGAGCAGTACTTC
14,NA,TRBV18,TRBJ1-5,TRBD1,CASSPGQGYQPQHF,TGTGCCAGCTCACCGGGACAGGGCTATCAGCCCCAGCATTTT
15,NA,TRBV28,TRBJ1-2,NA,CASSPGGIVNYGYTF,TGTGCCAGCAGCCCTGGAGGAATAGTAAACTATGGCTACACCTTC
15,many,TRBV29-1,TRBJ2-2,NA,CSTTNGGKNTGELFF,TGCAGTACCACGAACGGGGGAAAGAACACCGGGGAGCTGTTTTTT
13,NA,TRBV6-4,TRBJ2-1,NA,CASSDSDFNEQFF,TGTGCCAGCAGTGACTCGGACTTCAATGAGCAGTTCTTC
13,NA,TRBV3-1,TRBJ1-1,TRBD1,CASSQAGTVKAFF,TGTGCCAGCAGCCAAGCGGGGACAGTGAAAGCTTTCTTT
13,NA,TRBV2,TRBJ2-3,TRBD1,CASEGQGADTQYF,TGTGCCAGCGAGGGACAGGGGGCAGATACGCAGTATTTT
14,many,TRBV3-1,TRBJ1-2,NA,CASSQDTAFYGYTF,TGTGCCAGCAGCCAAGATACAGCCTTCTATGGCTACACCTTC
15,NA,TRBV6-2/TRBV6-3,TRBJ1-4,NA,CASSSPQDAFEKLFF,TGTGCCAGCAGTTCCCCGCAGGATGCGTTCGAAAAACTGTTTTTT
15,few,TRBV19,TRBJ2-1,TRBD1,CASSIGGQGWNEQFF,TGTGCCAGTAGTATCGGGGGACAGGGGTGGAATGAGCAGTTCTTC
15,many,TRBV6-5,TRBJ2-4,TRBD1,CASSPGSGTASPLYF,TGTGCCAGCAGCCCGGGCTCCGGGACAGCGTCTCCACTGTACTTC
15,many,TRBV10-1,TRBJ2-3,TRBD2,CASSPGLESTDTQYF,TGCGCCAGCAGCCCGGGACTAGAAAGCACAGATACGCAGTATTTT
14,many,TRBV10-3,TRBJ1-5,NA,CAISEGRQNQPQHF,TGTGCCATCAGTGAAGGGAGGCAGAATCAGCCCCAGCATTTT
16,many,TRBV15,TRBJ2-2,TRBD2,CATSAIAGGWTGELFF,TGTGCCACCAGCGCCATAGCGGGAGGGTGGACCGGGGAGCTGTTTTTT
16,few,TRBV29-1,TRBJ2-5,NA,CSVGGYTGLTSGTQYF,TGCAGCGTTGGGGGTTACACTGGCCTAACCTCGGGGACCCAGTACTTC
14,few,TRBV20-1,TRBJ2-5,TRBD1,CSALDRPIQETQYF,TGCAGTGCTTTGGACAGGCCCATCCAAGAGACCCAGTACTTC
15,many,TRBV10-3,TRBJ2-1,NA,CAISNDRLTYNEQFF,TGTGCCATCAGCAACGACAGGTTAACTTACAATGAGCAGTTCTTC
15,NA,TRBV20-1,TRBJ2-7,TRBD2,CSARQGLAGVFEQYF,TGCAGTGCTAGACAGGGACTAGCGGGAGTTTTCGAGCAGTACTTC
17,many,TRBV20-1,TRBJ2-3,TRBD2,CSARSMAGGIHTDTQYF,TGCAGTGCCAGGAGTATGGCGGGGGGGATACACACAGATACGCAGTATTTT
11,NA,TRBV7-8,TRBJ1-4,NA,CASRRDEKLFF,TGTGCCAGCAGAAGAGATGAAAAACTGTTTTTT
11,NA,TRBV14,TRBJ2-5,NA,CASSQVKTQYF,TGTGCCAGCAGCCAAGTTAAGACCCAGTACTTC
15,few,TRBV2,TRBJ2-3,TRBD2,CASSRLAGFTDTQYF,TGTGCCAGCAGCAGGCTAGCGGGATTCACAGATACGCAGTATTTT
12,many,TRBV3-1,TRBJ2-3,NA,CASSHPADTQYF,TGTGCCAGCAGCCATCCCGCTGATACGCAGTATTTT
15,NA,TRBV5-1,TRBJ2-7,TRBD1,CASSLEGVGGDEQYF,TGCGCCAGCAGCTTGGAGGGGGTAGGGGGCGACGAGCAGTACTTC
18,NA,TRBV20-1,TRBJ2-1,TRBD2,CSASLRASGRATYNEQFF,TGCAGTGCCTCCCTCCGGGCTAGCGGGAGGGCCACCTACAATGAGCAGTTCTTC
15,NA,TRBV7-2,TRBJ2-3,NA,CASSLAGGPSDTQYF,TGTGCCAGCAGCTTAGCGGGGGGGCCCTCAGATACGCAGTATTTT
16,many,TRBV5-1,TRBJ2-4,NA,CASTNASGLTQNIQYF,TGCGCCAGCACAAACGCCTCCGGACTGACCCAAAACATTCAGTACTTC